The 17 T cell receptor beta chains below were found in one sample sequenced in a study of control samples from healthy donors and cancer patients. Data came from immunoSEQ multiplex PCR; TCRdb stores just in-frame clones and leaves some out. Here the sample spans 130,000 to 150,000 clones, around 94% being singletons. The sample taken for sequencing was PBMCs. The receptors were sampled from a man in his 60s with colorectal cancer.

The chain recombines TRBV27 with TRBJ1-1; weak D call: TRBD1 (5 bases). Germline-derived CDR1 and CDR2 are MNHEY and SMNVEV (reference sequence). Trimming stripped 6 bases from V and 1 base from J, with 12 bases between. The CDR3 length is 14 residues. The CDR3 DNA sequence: TGTGCCAGCAGCTCCAGGAGGGGGAACACTGAAGCTTTCTTT. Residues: CASSSRRGNTEAFF.

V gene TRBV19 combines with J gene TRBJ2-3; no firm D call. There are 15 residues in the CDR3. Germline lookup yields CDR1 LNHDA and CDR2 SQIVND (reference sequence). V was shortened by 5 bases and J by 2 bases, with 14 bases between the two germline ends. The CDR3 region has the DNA TGTGCCAGTAGTCCCCTCGGAGCCATCACAGATACGCAGTATTTT. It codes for CASSPLGAITDTQYF.

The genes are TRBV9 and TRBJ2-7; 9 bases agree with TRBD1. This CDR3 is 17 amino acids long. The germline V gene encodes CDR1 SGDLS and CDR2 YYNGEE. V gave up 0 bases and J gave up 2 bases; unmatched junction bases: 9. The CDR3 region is CASSVVKRQGVPYEQYF. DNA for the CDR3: TGTGCCAGCAGCGTAGTAAAAAGACAGGGGGTCCCCTACGAGCAGTACTTC. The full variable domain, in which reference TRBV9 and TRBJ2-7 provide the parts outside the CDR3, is DSGVTQTPKHLITATGQRVTLRCSPRSGDLSVYWYQQSLDQGLQFLIQYYNGEERAKGNILERFSAQQFPDLHSELNLSSLELGDSALYFCASSVVKRQGVPYEQYFGPGTRLTVT.

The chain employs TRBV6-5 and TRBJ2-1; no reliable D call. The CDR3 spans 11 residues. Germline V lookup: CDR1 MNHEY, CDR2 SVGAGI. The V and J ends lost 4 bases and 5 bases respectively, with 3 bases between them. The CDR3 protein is CASSSNNEQFF. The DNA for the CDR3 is TGTGCCAGCAGTTCTAACAATGAGCAGTTCTTC.

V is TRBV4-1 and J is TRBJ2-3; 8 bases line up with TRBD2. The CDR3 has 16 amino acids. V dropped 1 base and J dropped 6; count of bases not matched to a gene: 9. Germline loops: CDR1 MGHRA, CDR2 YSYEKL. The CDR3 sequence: CASSQVRAGETDTQYF. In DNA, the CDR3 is TGCGCCAGCAGCCAAGTTAGAGCGGGGGAAACGGATACGCAGTATTTT.

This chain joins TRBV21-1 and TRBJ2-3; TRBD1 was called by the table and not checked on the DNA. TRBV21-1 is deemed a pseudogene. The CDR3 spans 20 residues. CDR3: CASSPRSRVEGERGTDTQYF. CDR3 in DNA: TGTGCCAGCAGCCCCCGGAGTAGGGTAGAGGGGGAGAGAGGCACAGATACGCAGTATTTT.

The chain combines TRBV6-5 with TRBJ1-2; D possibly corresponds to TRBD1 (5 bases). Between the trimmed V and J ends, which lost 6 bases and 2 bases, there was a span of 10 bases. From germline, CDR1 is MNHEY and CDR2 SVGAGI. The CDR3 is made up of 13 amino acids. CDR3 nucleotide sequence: TGTGCCAGCAGCCGGACACGCAACTATGGCTACACCTTC. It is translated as CASSRTRNYGYTF.

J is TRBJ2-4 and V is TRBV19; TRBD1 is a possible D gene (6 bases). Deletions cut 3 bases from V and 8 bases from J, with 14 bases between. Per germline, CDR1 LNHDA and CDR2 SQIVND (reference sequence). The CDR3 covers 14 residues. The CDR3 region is CASSMGNRADIQYF. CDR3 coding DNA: TGTGCCAGTAGTATGGGTAACAGGGCGGACATTCAGTACTTC.

CDR3 sequence (DNA): TGCGCCAGCAGCCCCAATTTCCCAGAGAACTATGGCTACACCTTC. Its translation is CASSPNFPENYGYTF. The chain links TRBV4-3 to TRBJ1-2; no firm D call. Germline CDR1 is LGHNA and CDR2 is YSLEER. V was shortened by 4 bases and J by 2 bases, with 14 bases between the two germline ends. The CDR3 runs to 15 residues.

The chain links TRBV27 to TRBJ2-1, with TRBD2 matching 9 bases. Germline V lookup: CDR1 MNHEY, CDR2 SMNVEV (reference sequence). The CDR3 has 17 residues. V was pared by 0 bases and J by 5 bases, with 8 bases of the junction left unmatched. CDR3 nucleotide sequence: TGTGCCAGCAGTTTATCGTTGATAGCGGGGGCCCACAATGAGCAGTTCTTC. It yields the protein CASSLSLIAGAHNEQFF.

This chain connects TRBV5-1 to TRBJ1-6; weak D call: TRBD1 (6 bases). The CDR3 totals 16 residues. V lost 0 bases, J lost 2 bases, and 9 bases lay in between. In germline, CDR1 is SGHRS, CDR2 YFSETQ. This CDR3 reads CASSLDGQTYNSPLHF. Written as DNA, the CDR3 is TGCGCCAGCAGCTTGGACGGACAGACCTATAATTCACCCCTCCACTTT.

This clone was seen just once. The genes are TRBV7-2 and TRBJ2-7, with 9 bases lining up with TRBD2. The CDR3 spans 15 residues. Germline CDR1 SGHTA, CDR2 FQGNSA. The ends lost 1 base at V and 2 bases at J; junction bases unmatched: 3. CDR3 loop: CASSLERGATYEQYF. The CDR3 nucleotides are TGTGCCAGCAGCTTAGAGCGGGGGGCCACCTACGAGCAGTACTTC.

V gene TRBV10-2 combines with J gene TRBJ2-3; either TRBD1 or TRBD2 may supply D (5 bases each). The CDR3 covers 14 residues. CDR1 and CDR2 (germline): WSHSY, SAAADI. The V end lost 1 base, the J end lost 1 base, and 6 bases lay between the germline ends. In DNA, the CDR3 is TGCGCCAGCAGTGAGTTGGGGGGCACAGATACGCAGTATTTT. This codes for CASSELGGTDTQYF.

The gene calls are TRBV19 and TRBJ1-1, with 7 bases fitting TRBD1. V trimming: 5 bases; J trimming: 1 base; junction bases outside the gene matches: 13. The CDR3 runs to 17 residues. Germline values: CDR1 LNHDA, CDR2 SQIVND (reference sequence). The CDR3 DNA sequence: TGTGCCAGTAGTTCTCCGGGACAGCCCCGCCGGAACACTGAAGCTTTCTTT. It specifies CASSSPGQPRRNTEAFF.

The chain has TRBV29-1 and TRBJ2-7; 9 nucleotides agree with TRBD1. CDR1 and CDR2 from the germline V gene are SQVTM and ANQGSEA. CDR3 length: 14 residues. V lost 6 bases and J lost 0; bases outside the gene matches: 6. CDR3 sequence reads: CSVTGGNSSYEQYF. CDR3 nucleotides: TGCAGCGTGACAGGGGGTAATAGCTCCTACGAGCAGTACTTC.

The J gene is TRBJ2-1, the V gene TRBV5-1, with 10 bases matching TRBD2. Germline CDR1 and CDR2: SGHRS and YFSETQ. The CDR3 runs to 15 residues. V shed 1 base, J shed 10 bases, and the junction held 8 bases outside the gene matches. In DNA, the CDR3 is TGCGCCAGCAGCTTGAGCAGCGGGGGGGCCGGAGAGCAGTTCTTC. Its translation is CASSLSSGGAGEQFF.

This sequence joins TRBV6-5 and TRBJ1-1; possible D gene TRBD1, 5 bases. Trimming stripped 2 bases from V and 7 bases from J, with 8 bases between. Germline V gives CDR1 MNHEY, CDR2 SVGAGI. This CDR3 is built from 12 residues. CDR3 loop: CASSYPDSEAFF. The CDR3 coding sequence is TGTGCCAGCAGTTACCCTGACAGTGAAGCTTTCTTT.